The next 14 T cell receptor beta chains were all read from a single sample in a study of OX40 agonist ivuxolimab in advanced cancers. This table comes from immunoSEQ multiplex PCR, and its TCRdb copy is limited to in-frame clones, with some not included. Of 65,000 to 90,000 clones in the sample, 90% are singletons; the top ten hold approximately 0.49%. The sequenced sample was CD4+ or CD8+ T cells sorted from blood, obtained in a trial of the OX40 agonist ivuxolimab. The receptors were gathered from an adult with an advanced solid tumor such as melanoma, head and neck, liver or kidney cancer.

The chain is built from TRBV7-2 and TRBJ2-3, with unresolved D. V was pared by 5 bases and J by 4 bases, with 16 bases between. CDR1 is SGHTA, CDR2 FQGNSA, per germline. This CDR3 has 15 amino acids. CDR3 sequence: CASSPNGDEADTQYF. The CDR3 region has the DNA TGTGCCAGCAGCCCGAACGGCGATGAGGCAGATACGCAGTATTTT.

This clone came up once. This chain links TRBV5-4 with TRBJ2-1; D call uncertain. V dropped 2 bases and J dropped 7 bases, with 13 bases sitting between them. Germline values: CDR1 SGHNT, CDR2 YYREEE (reference sequence). CDR3 length: 14 amino acids. For the CDR3, the DNA is TGTGCCAGCAGCTTAGGGCGGTCTGGGAATGAGCAGTTCTTC. This encodes CASSLGRSGNEQFF.

The V call is TRBV19, the J call TRBJ2-7; TRBD2 agrees at 7 bases. V shed 3 bases and J 3 bases; nucleotides not matched to a gene: 5. CDR1 is LNHDA and CDR2 is SQIVND in the germline V gene (reference sequence). This CDR3 region has 14 residues. The CDR3 sequence: CASSMQLADYEQYF. In DNA, the CDR3 is TGTGCCAGTAGTATGCAGCTAGCGGACTACGAGCAGTACTTC. Based on the CDR3 plus reference TRBV19 and TRBJ2-7, the full variable domain is DGGITQSPKYLFRKEGQNVTLSCEQNLNHDAMYWYRQDPGQGLRLIYYSQIVNDFQKGDIAEGYSVSREKKESFPLTVTSAQKNPTAFYLCASSMQLADYEQYFGPGTRLTVT.

This chain connects TRBV7-2 to TRBJ2-7; D is tentatively TRBD1 or TRBD2 (5 bases each). V was clipped by 5 bases and J by 9 bases, with 23 bases between them. The CDR3 has 15 amino acids. Germline V gene sequence: CDR1 SGHTA, CDR2 FQGNSA. CDR3 DNA sequence: TGTGCCAGCAGCCCTGGGGCAGGAACTCTGAGGGTGCAGTACTTC. It translates to CASSPGAGTLRVQYF. The full variable domain, completed using reference TRBV7-2 and TRBJ2-7, is GAGVSQSPSNKVTEKGKDVELRCDPISGHTALYWYRQSLGQGLEFLIYFQGNSAPDKSGLPSDRFSAERTGGSVSTLTIQRTQQEDSAVYLCASSPGAGTLRVQYFGPGTRLTVT.

The chain has TRBV11-1 and TRBJ2-3; D not certain. The CDR3 length is 18 residues. V was trimmed by 0 bases and J by 4 bases, leaving 20 bases between them. Germline V lookup: CDR1 SGHAT, CDR2 FQDESV (reference sequence). DNA of the CDR3: TGTGCCAGCAGCTTAGCTTCCGTGGCATCGTTGGTCTCAGATACGCAGTATTTT. Encoded protein: CASSLASVASLVSDTQYF.

The chain uses TRBV9 and TRBJ2-3; the D gene could be TRBD1 or TRBD2 (5 bases each). Germline V lookup: CDR1 SGDLS, CDR2 YYNGEE. Trimming stripped 5 bases from V and 1 base from J, with 11 bases between. CDR3 length equals 14 residues. In DNA, the CDR3 is TGTGCCAGCAGACCGGGACCCCGCACAGATACGCAGTATTTT. Protein: CASRPGPRTDTQYF.

The sample holds one count of this clone. The rearrangement links TRBV28 to TRBJ1-5; D gene ambiguous. V lost 5 bases and J 7 bases, leaving 9 bases between the germline ends. Germline CDR1 is MDHEN and CDR2 is SYDVKM. The CDR3 length is 12 residues. The CDR3 DNA reads TGTGCCAGCAGTGCTCGTTTCCAGCCCCAGCATTTT. It codes for CASSARFQPQHF.

A single count supports this clone. DNA for the CDR3: TGTGCCAGCAGCCAGCCAGGGCCCACCTACGAGCAGTACTTC. As protein: CASSQPGPTYEQYF. The chain uses TRBV14 and TRBJ2-7; D may be TRBD1 (5 bases). Germline CDR1 reads SGHDN; CDR2 reads FVKESK. V gave up 3 bases and J gave up 2 bases, with 11 bases separating them. This CDR3 spans 14 amino acids. Looking up the rest from reference TRBV14 and TRBJ2-7 gives the full variable domain: EAGVTQFPSHSVIEKGQTVTLRCDPISGHDNLYWYRRVMGKEIKFLLHFVKESKQDESGMPNNRFLAERTGGTYSTLKVQPAELEDSGVYFCASSQPGPTYEQYFGPGTRLTVT.

The chain employs TRBV7-6 and TRBJ2-5; 7 bases align to TRBD1. The J segment lost 2 bases and the V segment lost 3 bases, leaving 0 bases of the junction unmatched. Germline V gives CDR1 SGHVS, CDR2 FNYEAQ. There are 13 residues in the CDR3. The CDR3: CASSLGQQETQYF. Here the CDR3 DNA reads TGTGCCAGCAGCTTGGGACAGCAAGAGACCCAGTACTTC.

This rearrangement joins TRBV9 to TRBJ2-7; D possibly corresponds to TRBD1 (5 bases). Germline CDR1 is SGDLS and CDR2 is YYNGEE. V was shortened by 3 bases and J by 5 bases, with 15 bases between the two germline ends. The CDR3 runs 14 residues. The CDR3 DNA follows: TGTGCCAGCAGCGATTCACAGGTCTCTAACGAGCAGTACTTC. As protein: CASSDSQVSNEQYF.

The genes are TRBV4-3 and TRBJ2-3, with 11 bases matching TRBD1. The junction had 6 bases not matched to a gene; V was cut back by 4 bases and J by 3 bases. Germline V gene sequence: CDR1 LGHNA, CDR2 YSLEER. CDR3 size: 16 residues. CDR3 nucleotides: TGCGCCAGCAGCCCGCGGACAGGGGGCAAAACAGATACGCAGTATTTT. This encodes CASSPRTGGKTDTQYF.

In this sample, this clone turned up once. The rearrangement joins TRBV28 to TRBJ2-1; 7 bases are shared with TRBD2. Germline assignment: CDR1 MDHEN and CDR2 SYDVKM. Trimming cost V 3 bases and J 3 bases; bases outside gene matches: 11. The CDR3 spans 17 residues. CDR3 coding DNA: TGTGCCAGCAGTTTGGGCTCAGTGGCGGGGGTCTACAATGAGCAGTTCTTC. Translation: CASSLGSVAGVYNEQFF.

V usage is TRBV6-5 and J usage is TRBJ1-2; D not certain. Germline V gene lookup returns CDR1 MNHEY and CDR2 SVGAGI. V was trimmed by 7 bases and J by 0 bases, leaving 12 bases between them. There are 14 residues in the CDR3. The CDR3 coding sequence is TGTGCCAGCACTTCCAAACAGTCTAACTATGGCTACACCTTC. Its protein product is CASTSKQSNYGYTF.

The chain joins TRBV7-3 to TRBJ2-3; D could derive from TRBD1 or TRBD2 (6 bases each). There are 18 residues in the CDR3. Deletions cut 5 bases from V and 3 bases from J, with 24 bases between. The germline V gene has CDR1 SGHTA and CDR2 FQGTGA. The CDR3 protein is CASSRRGLQGRLTDTQYF. The CDR3 region has the DNA TGTGCCAGCAGCCGGAGGGGTCTCCAGGGGAGGTTGACAGATACGCAGTATTTT.